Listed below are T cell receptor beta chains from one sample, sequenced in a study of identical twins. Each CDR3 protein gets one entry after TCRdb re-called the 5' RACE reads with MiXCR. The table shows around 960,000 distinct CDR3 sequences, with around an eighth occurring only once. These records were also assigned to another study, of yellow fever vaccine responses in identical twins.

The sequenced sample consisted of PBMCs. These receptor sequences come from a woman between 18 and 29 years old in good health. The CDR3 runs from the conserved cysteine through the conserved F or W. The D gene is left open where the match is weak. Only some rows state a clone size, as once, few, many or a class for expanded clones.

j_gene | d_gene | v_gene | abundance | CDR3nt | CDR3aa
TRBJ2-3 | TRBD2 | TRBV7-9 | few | TGTGCCAGCAGCCCCAATGGACTAGAAGGACCAGATACGCAGTATTTT | CASSPNGLEGPDTQYF
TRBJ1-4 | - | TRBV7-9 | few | TGTGCCAGCAGCACCACTGCGGAAAAACTGTTTTTT | CASSTTAEKLFF
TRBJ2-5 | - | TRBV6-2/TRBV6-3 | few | TGTGCCAGCAGTTACGGTGTAGGGGCGACCCAGTACTTC | CASSYGVGATQYF
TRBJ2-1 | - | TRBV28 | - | TGTGCCAGCAGTTTAGGAGGGAGGTTAACCTACAATGAGCAGTTCTTC | CASSLGGRLTYNEQFF
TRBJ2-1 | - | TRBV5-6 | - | TGTGCCAGCAGCGAACTGACAGGTGGTGAGCAGTTCTTC | CASSELTGGEQFF
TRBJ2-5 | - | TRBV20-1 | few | TGCAGTGCTAGTATGTGGGAGGTTGAGACCCAGTACTTC | CSASMWEVETQYF
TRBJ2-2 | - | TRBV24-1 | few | TGTGCCACCCGGACACCGTACACCGGGGAGCTGTTTTTT | CATRTPYTGELFF
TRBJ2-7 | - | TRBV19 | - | TGTGCCAGTGAGGAAACCCCAGGGGAGCAGTACTTC | CASEETPGEQYF
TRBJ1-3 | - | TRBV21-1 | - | TGTGCCAGCAGCAAAGAACGGGCGTGGGGAAACACCATATATTTT | CASSKERAWGNTIYF
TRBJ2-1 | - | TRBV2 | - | TGTGCCAGCAGGAGCGACTTTAGCTCCTACAATGAGCAGTTCTTC | CASRSDFSSYNEQFF
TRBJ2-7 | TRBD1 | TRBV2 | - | TGTGCCAGCAGAACCCCGTTGACAGGGGACTACGAGCAGTACTTC | CASRTPLTGDYEQYF
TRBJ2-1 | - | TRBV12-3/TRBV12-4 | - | TGTGCCAGCAGTCCGACTCAGGGGGGGGTAGTGCAGTTCTTC | CASSPTQGGVVQFF
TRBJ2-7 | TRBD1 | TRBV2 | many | TGTGCCAGCAGCCGTAAGTCAGGGGGTTCCTCCTACGAGCAGTACTTC | CASSRKSGGSSYEQYF
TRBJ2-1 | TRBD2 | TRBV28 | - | TGTGCCAGCAGTTCGGTCGGGGGGGGGCGGGATGAGCAGTTCTTC | CASSSVGGGRDEQFF
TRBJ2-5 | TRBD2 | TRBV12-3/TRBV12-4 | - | TGTGCCAGCAGTTTCTCTACTAGCGGGAAAGAGACCCAGTACTTC | CASSFSTSGKETQYF
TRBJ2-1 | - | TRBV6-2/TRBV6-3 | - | TGTGCCAGCAGTTACGGCGGGACTTTCAATGAGCAGTTCTTC | CASSYGGTFNEQFF
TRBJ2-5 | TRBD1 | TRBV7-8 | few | TGTGCCAGCAGCTTAGGCAGGGGGCCTGGGACCCAGTACTTC | CASSLGRGPGTQYF
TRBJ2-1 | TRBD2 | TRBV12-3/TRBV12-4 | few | TGTGCCAGCAGTTTTACCTTCCCTTTGGTAGCGGGATGGAATGAGCAGTTCTTC | CASSFTFPLVAGWNEQFF
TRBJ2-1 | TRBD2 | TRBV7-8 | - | TGTGCCAGCAGACTAGCGTACAGCTCCTACAATGAGCAGTTCTTC | CASRLAYSSYNEQFF
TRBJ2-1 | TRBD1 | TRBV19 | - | TGTGCCAGTAGTATCGAGGACAGGGGTAAGAATGAGCAGTTCTTC | CASSIEDRGKNEQFF
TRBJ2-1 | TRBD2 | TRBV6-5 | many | TGTGCCAGCAGTTACTCGCTCCGGGCGGGAGCCTACAATGAGCAGTTCTTC | CASSYSLRAGAYNEQFF
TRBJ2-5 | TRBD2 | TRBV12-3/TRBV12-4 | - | TGTGCCAGCAGCTTCAGCGCGGGACTAGCAGGGACCCAGTACTTC | CASSFSAGLAGTQYF
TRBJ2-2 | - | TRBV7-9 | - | TGTGCTACAGCGTGGGAGAACACCGGGGAGCTGTTTTTT | CATAWENTGELFF
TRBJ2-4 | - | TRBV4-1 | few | TGCGCCAGCAGCCAACAACACCTCTCGGGACAAATAGCCAAAAACATTCAGTACTTC | CASSQQHLSGQIAKNIQYF
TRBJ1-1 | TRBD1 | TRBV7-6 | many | TGTGCCAGTCGTGCAAGCCCGGGACAGCCGAACACTGAAGCTTTCTTT | CASRASPGQPNTEAFF
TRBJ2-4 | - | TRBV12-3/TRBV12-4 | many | TGTGCCAGCAGCCCCGGGGGCCAAAACAAAAACATTCAGTACTTC | CASSPGGQNKNIQYF
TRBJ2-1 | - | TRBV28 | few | TGTGCCAGCAGACCTCTACGGGTAAATGAGCAGTTCTTC | CASRPLRVNEQFF
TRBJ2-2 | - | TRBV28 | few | TGTGCCAGCAGTTTAGGAGGATCCGGGATGGCCGGGGAGCTGTTTTTT | CASSLGGSGMAGELFF
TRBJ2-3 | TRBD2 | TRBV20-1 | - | TGCAGTGCTAGAACTAGCGGGGGGACTACCACAGATACGCAGTATTTT | CSARTSGGTTTDTQYF
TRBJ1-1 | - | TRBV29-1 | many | TGCAGCGGGATACAGGGACCTGAAGCTTTCTTT | CSGIQGPEAFF
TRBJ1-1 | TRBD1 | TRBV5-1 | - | TGCGCCAGCAGCTCGTCCGGGACAGGGGTCTCTGAAGCTTTCTTT | CASSSSGTGVSEAFF
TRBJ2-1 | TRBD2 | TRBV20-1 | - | TGCAGTGCTACCTCAAGCGGGAGTGGTATCTATGAGCAGTTCTTC | CSATSSGSGIYEQFF
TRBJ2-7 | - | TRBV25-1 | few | TGTGCCAGCGGCAGACCCTTGGGCGAGCAGTACTTC | CASGRPLGEQYF
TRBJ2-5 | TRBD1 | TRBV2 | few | TGTGCCGCCGGTGACAGGGACCCTGGAGAGACCCAGTACTTC | CAAGDRDPGETQYF
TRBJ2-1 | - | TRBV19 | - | TGTGCCAGTATTGGGCCACGATACAATGAGCAGTTCTTC | CASIGPRYNEQFF
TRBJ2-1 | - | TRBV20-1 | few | TGCAGTGCTTTTGTCAGGGTCGATGAGCAGTTCTTC | CSAFVRVDEQFF
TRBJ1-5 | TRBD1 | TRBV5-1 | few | TGCGCCAGCAGCTTGGAGGGGGCCCCCAATCAGCCCCAGCATTTT | CASSLEGAPNQPQHF
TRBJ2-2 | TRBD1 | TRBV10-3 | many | TGTGCCATCAGTGAGTCGGCAGGGGGCTATACCGGGGAGCTGTTTTTT | CAISESAGGYTGELFF
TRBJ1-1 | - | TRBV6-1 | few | TGTGCCAGCAAGGGGGTCGCTGAAGCTTTCTTT | CASKGVAEAFF
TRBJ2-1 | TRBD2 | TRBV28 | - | TGTGCCAGCAGTTTATCACCCAGGACTAGCGGCCTCTACAATGAGCAGTTCTTC | CASSLSPRTSGLYNEQFF
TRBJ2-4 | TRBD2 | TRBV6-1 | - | TGTGCCAGCACCCCGGGGGCTAGCGGGGGAAACATTCAGTACTTC | CASTPGASGGNIQYF
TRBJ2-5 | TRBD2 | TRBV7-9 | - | TGTGCCAGCAGCACGTCGGAGGCGGGGGACCAAGAGACCCAGTACTTC | CASSTSEAGDQETQYF
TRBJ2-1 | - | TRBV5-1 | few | TGCGCCAGCAGTCGCTCCACGCAGGGCAATGAGCAGTTCTTC | CASSRSTQGNEQFF
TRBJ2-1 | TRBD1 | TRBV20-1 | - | TGCAGTGCTCCGACAGGGGCCACCGCAACGACATACAATGAGCAGTTCTTC | CSAPTGATATTYNEQFF
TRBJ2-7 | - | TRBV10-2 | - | TGCGCCAGCAGTGAGTGGGGTGAGCAGTACTTC | CASSEWGEQYF
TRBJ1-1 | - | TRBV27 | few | TGCCCCTATGGGGGGGACACTGAAGCTTTCTTT | CPYGGDTEAFF
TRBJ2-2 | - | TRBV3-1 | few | TGTGCCAGCAGCCAAGATGGGAAAGGGTTTAACACCGGGGAGCTGTTTTTT | CASSQDGKGFNTGELFF
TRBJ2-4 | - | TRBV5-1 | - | TGCGCCAGCAGCTTGGAGGGTGGCAAAAACATTCAGTACTTC | CASSLEGGKNIQYF
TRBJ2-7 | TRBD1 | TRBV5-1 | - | TGCGCCAGCCGACCTCGACAGGGGCTGGGCGAGCAGTACTTC | CASRPRQGLGEQYF
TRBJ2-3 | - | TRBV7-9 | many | TGTGCCAGCAGCTTAGGCCCAGCAACAGATACGCAGTATTTT | CASSLGPATDTQYF
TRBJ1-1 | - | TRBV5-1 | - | TGCGCCAGCAGCTTGGAGGGAAGTTGGGCTGAAGCTTTCTTT | CASSLEGSWAEAFF
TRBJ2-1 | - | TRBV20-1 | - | TGCAGTGCTAGGTCGCAGGGACCGACTAATAACAATGAGCAGTTCTTC | CSARSQGPTNNNEQFF
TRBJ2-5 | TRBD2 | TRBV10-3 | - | TGTGCCATCAGCCAAAGGACTAGCGGGGAACAAGAGACCCAGTACTTC | CAISQRTSGEQETQYF
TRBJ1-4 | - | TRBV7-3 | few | TGTGCCAGCAGCTTAAGTCCGGCAACTAATGAAAAACTGTTTTTT | CASSLSPATNEKLFF
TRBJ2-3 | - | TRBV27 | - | TGTGCCAGCAGTCATGCAGGGTTGGGTACCACAGATACGCAGTATTTT | CASSHAGLGTTDTQYF